The 27 T cell receptor beta chains below were found in one sample sequenced in a study of blood T cells in healthy people across ages. Primers used in a second PCR of about 7 to 12 cycles were a sample-barcoded 5' primer and a J-beta primer mix. TCRdb passed the 5' RACE reads through MiXCR, listing each CDR3 protein once. Here the sample spans about 540,000 distinct CDR3 sequences, 24% being singletons. The same data also contributed to another study, on T cells of mothers and their children.

Sample: blood. These receptors originate from a boy aged 5-17 years in good health.

This clonotype was detected only a few times. The chain links TRBV2 to TRBJ1-1; TRBD1 aligns across 7 bases. Trimming removed 2 bases from V and 4 bases from J; junction bases left unmatched: 4. The CDR3 sequence is 14 residues long. Germline values: CDR1 SNHLY, CDR2 FYNNEI. CDR3 nucleotide sequence: TGTGCCAGCAGTGAACGGGCAGGGGGCACTGAAGCTTTCTTT. Encoded protein: CASSERAGGTEAFF.

This chain connects TRBV9 to TRBJ2-1, with D tentatively TRBD2 (5 bases). Trimming removed 3 bases at V and 1 base at J, with 17 bases between. Germline assignment: CDR1 SGDLS and CDR2 YYNGEE. The CDR3 consists of 17 residues. Written as DNA, the CDR3 is TGTGCCAGCAGCGCACAGCGGTCCTTGGAATCCTACAATGAGCAGTTCTTC. Its translation is CASSAQRSLESYNEQFF.

This clonotype was recorded at least ten times. V and J are TRBV7-2 and TRBJ2-5; D may correspond to TRBD1 or TRBD2 (5 bases each). CDR3 length: 15 amino acids. Germline V CDR1 and CDR2: SGHTA, FQGNSA. V gave up 3 bases and J gave up 7 bases, with 18 bases separating them. The chain's CDR3 is CASSFDSVGGGTQYF. In nucleotides, the CDR3 is TGTGCCAGCAGCTTTGATTCCGTGGGTGGGGGGACCCAGTACTTC.

The sample holds a few counts of this clonotype. This chain links TRBV7-9 with TRBJ2-2; D remains ambiguous. CDR3 length: 14 amino acids. CDR1 is SEHNR and CDR2 is FQNEAQ in the germline V gene (reference sequence). Trimming cost V 6 bases and J 0 bases, with 8 bases left between them. The CDR3 nucleotides read TGTGCCAGCAGATCGGCCCCGAACACCGGGGAGCTGTTTTTT. This codes for CASRSAPNTGELFF.

The chain joins TRBV5-1 to TRBJ1-6; D not certain. Germline V gene sequence: CDR1 SGHRS, CDR2 YFSETQ. The CDR3 runs to 13 residues. V lost 6 bases and J 13 bases, leaving 17 bases between the germline ends. CDR3 amino acids: CASNRDPIGPLHF. The CDR3 DNA sequence: TGCGCCAGCAATCGGGATCCGATCGGTCCCCTCCACTTT.

This rearrangement joins TRBV4-1 to TRBJ1-5; possibly TRBD1 for D (5 bases). Germline CDR1 and CDR2: MGHRA and YSYEKL. Trimming pared 4 bases from V and 1 base from J, leaving 8 bases between. The length of the CDR3 is 14 residues. The CDR3 DNA follows: TGCGCCAGCAGCCGGGAGGGGAGCAATCAGCCCCAGCATTTT. It specifies CASSREGSNQPQHF.

The V and J genes are TRBV20-1 and TRBJ2-1; 8 nucleotides line up with TRBD2. The CDR3 totals 13 residues. After removal of 5 bases from V and 3 bases from J, the junction contained 3 bases not matched to a gene. Per germline, CDR1 DFQATT and CDR2 SNEGSKA (reference sequence). CDR3 DNA: TGCAGTGCTGATAGCGGGGACTACAATGAGCAGTTCTTC. As protein: CSADSGDYNEQFF.

This clonotype has more than one count but fewer than ten. The chain joins TRBV3-1 to TRBJ2-3, with 9 bases matching TRBD2. From germline, CDR1 is LGHDT and CDR2 YNNKEL (reference sequence). V dropped 3 bases and J dropped 8; count of bases not matched to a gene: 6. The CDR3 loop spans 14 amino acids. DNA for the CDR3: TGTGCCAGCAGCCAGGTTAGCGGGAGAAGTACGCAGTATTTT. Translated: CASSQVSGRSTQYF.

This clonotype has more than one count but fewer than ten. The V and J genes are TRBV4-1 and TRBJ2-2; unclear D gene. Germline CDR1 MGHRA, CDR2 YSYEKL. The CDR3 loop spans 18 amino acids. The V gene lost 0 bases and the J gene lost 5 bases, with 19 bases spanning the gap. CDR3 in DNA: TGCGCCAGCAGCCAAGAGAGCTCCTCCTTCGGTGGGACCGGGGAGCTGTTTTTT. Translation gives CASSQESSSFGGTGELFF.

This clonotype has just a few counts. The V and J genes are TRBV10-3 and TRBJ2-5, with 9 bases aligning to TRBD2. Judging by the DNA end, TRBJ2-1 fits better; the J call may be wrong. The germline V gene encodes CDR1 ENHRY and CDR2 SYGVKD. CDR3 size: 15 residues. CDR3 nucleotide sequence: TGTGCCATCAGTCGCCTAGCGGGAACTGTAGATGAGCAGTTCTTC. It codes for CAISRLAGTVDEQFF.

About this clonotype itself: No conserved phenylalanine or tryptophan ends this CDR3, so it is likely a read error. The gene calls are TRBV6-5 and TRBJ2-5; TRBD1 aligns across 9 bases. Germline CDR1 and CDR2: MNHEY and SVGAGI. Trimming took 6 bases from V and 4 from J; bases not matched to a gene: 9. The length of the CDR3 is 15 residues. CDR3 loop: CASRHRTGERETQYL. CDR3 sequence (DNA): TGTGCCAGCAGACACAGGACAGGGGAACGAGAGACCCAGTACCTC.

The V gene is TRBV7-8, the J gene TRBJ1-4, with a possible D match to TRBD1 (6 bases). The CDR3 consists of 15 residues. With 5 bases removed from V and 3 bases from J, the gap between germline ends came to 13 bases. CDR1 is SGHVS, CDR2 FQNEAQ, per germline. CDR3 residues: CASSVKRTANEKLFF. CDR3 sequence (DNA): TGTGCCAGCAGCGTTAAGAGGACAGCTAATGAAAAACTGTTTTTT. Looking up the rest from reference TRBV7-8 and TRBJ1-4 gives the full variable domain: GAGVSQSPRYKVAKRGQDVALRCDPISGHVSLFWYQQALGQGPEFLTYFQNEAQLDKSGLPSDRFFAERPEGSVSTLKIQRTQQEDSAVYLCASSVKRTANEKLFFGSGTQLSVL.

This sequence joins TRBV19 and TRBJ2-5; 8 nucleotides agree with TRBD2. With V trimmed by 5 bases and J by 0 bases, 5 bases remained unmatched. Germline assignment: CDR1 LNHDA and CDR2 SQIVND (reference sequence). The CDR3 sequence is 15 residues long. The CDR3 is CASSDSGGYQETQYF. The CDR3, as DNA: TGTGCCAGTAGTGACAGCGGGGGTTACCAAGAGACCCAGTACTTC.

The genes are TRBV7-6 and TRBJ2-1, with D unresolved. V lost 0 bases, J lost 5 bases, and 5 bases lay in between. Germline-derived CDR1 and CDR2 are SGHVS and FNYEAQ. This CDR3 region has 13 residues. The CDR3 sequence: CASSLAHNNEQFF. CDR3 coding DNA: TGTGCCAGCAGCTTAGCCCATAACAATGAGCAGTTCTTC.

This clonotype has more than one count but fewer than ten. The chain carries TRBV7-8 and TRBJ2-7; TRBD1 is a possible D gene (6 bases). Trimming pared 5 bases from V and 2 bases from J, leaving 13 bases between. The CDR3 length is 14 residues. Per germline, CDR1 SGHVS and CDR2 FQNEAQ. CDR3 in amino acids: CASSPEQGTYEQYF. The CDR3 region has the DNA TGTGCCAGCAGCCCTGAACAGGGAACCTACGAGCAGTACTTC. Full variable domain (outside the CDR3, taken from reference TRBV7-8 and TRBJ2-7): GAGVSQSPRYKVAKRGQDVALRCDPISGHVSLFWYQQALGQGPEFLTYFQNEAQLDKSGLPSDRFFAERPEGSVSTLKIQRTQQEDSAVYLCASSPEQGTYEQYFGPGTRLTVT.

This chain joins TRBV4-3 and TRBJ1-4; the D gene is possibly TRBD1 (5 bases). Germline CDR1 LGHNA, CDR2 YSLEER. This CDR3 spans 15 amino acids. V shed 0 bases and J shed 4 bases, with 9 bases lying between them. The CDR3 region has the DNA TGCGCCAGCAGCCAAGAGGGGGAAAGTAATGAAAAACTGTTTTTT. Encoded protein: CASSQEGESNEKLFF.

This sequence joins TRBV6-2 or TRBV6-3 and TRBJ2-5, with TRBD1 matching 8 bases. The DNA matches TRBJ2-7 better at its end, which makes the J call doubtful. Germline V lookup: CDR1 MNHEY, CDR2 SVGEGT. The CDR3 length is 13 residues. DNA for the CDR3: TGTGCCAGCAGGTCGACAGGGGTCTACGAGCAGTACTTC. Translating gives CASRSTGVYEQYF.

This rearrangement joins TRBV4-3 to TRBJ2-5, with TRBD1 matching over 8 bases. After removal of 3 bases from V and 0 bases from J, the junction contained 3 bases not matched to a gene. This CDR3 has 15 residues. CDR1 is LGHNA, CDR2 YSLEER, per germline. The CDR3 nucleotides are TGCGCCAGCAGCCAGTACAGGGGGTACCAAGAGACCCAGTACTTC. The encoded protein is CASSQYRGYQETQYF.

This clonotype was counted between two and nine times. The rearrangement links TRBV2 to TRBJ1-2; no clear D. This CDR3 comprises 13 residues. Trimming pared 0 bases from V and 7 bases from J, leaving 9 bases between. Germline assignment: CDR1 SNHLY and CDR2 FYNNEI. The CDR3 sequence: CASSEAPDFGYTF. In DNA form, the CDR3 reads TGTGCCAGCAGTGAAGCCCCGGACTTTGGCTACACCTTC. Complete variable domain (other parts from reference TRBV2 and TRBJ1-2): EPEVTQTPSHQVTQMGQEVILRCVPISNHLYFYWYRQILGQKVEFLVSFYNNEISEKSEIFDDQFSVERPDGSNFTLKIRSTKLEDSAMYFCASSEAPDFGYTFGSGTRLTVV.

Details on this clonotype: One junction end does not reproduce the germline sequence, and a read error may be involved. This chain links TRBV5-1 with TRBJ2-5, with 10 nucleotides matching TRBD2. The CDR3 runs to 14 residues. CDR1 is SGHRS, CDR2 YFSETQ, per germline. The CDR3, as DNA: TGCGCCAGCAGCGAAAGCGGGGGGGCAAGGGAGCAGGTCTTC. This codes for CASSESGGAREQVF. The full variable domain, with the rest looked up from reference TRBV5-1 and TRBJ2-5, is KAGVTQTPRYLIKTRGQQVTLSCSPISGHRSVSWYQQTPGQGLQFLFEYFSETQRNKGNFPGRFSGRQFSNSRSEMNVSTLELGDSALYLCASSESGGAREQVFGPGTRLLVL.

The chain has TRBV15 and TRBJ2-1; perhaps TRBD2 as D (6 bases). This CDR3 region has 16 residues. V was pared by 0 bases and J by 6 bases, with 15 bases between. CDR1 and CDR2 (germline): LNHNV, YYDKDF (reference sequence). In nucleotides, the CDR3 is TGTGCCACCAGCAGAGATCGGTCTAGCGCTTTCAATGAGCAGTTCTTC. It yields the protein CATSRDRSSAFNEQFF.

This clonotype occurred a few times. The chain recombines TRBV28 with TRBJ2-1; D might be TRBD2 (6 bases). V was cut by 7 bases and J by 6 bases, with 13 bases left in between. Germline V gene data show CDR1 as MDHEN and CDR2 as SYDVKM. The CDR3 spans 13 residues. This chain's CDR3 is CASIGTGTNEQFF. The CDR3 bases are TGTGCCAGCATAGGGACTGGGACCAATGAGCAGTTCTTC.

The chain uses TRBV27 and TRBJ2-5, with 9 positions matching TRBD2. Germline CDR1 and CDR2: MNHEY and SMNVEV (reference sequence). This CDR3 spans 15 amino acids. The V and J ends lost 5 bases and 7 bases, in that order; junction bases with no gene match: 11. CDR3: CASSVGGLAPRTQYF. The CDR3 nucleotides are TGTGCCAGCAGTGTGGGGGGACTAGCCCCCAGGACCCAGTACTTC.

The rearrangement uses TRBV28 and TRBJ1-5; no clear D. This CDR3 is built from 13 residues. CDR1 and CDR2 (germline): MDHEN, SYDVKM. Trimming removed 10 bases from V and 5 bases from J, with 15 bases in between. CDR3 residues: CATKPHIDQPQHF. The CDR3, as DNA: TGTGCCACCAAACCCCACATCGATCAGCCCCAGCATTTT. The full variable domain, completed using reference TRBV28 and TRBJ1-5, is DVKVTQSSRYLVKRTGEKVFLECVQDMDHENMFWYRQDPGLGLRLIYFSYDVKMKEKGDIPEGYSVSREKKERFSLILESASTNQTSMYLCATKPHIDQPQHFGDGTRLSIL.

This rearrangement joins TRBV4-3 to TRBJ1-1; D not resolved. CDR1 is LGHNA and CDR2 is YSLEER in the germline V gene. Trimming shortened V by 0 bases and J by 1 base, and 18 bases separated the two germline ends. The CDR3 spans 18 residues. Here the CDR3 DNA reads TGCGCCAGCAGCCAAGAAAGTAGGCGGATGCTAGCGAACACTGAAGCTTTCTTT. Protein product: CASSQESRRMLANTEAFF.

This sequence joins TRBV6-1 and TRBJ2-7; D perhaps matches TRBD1 (5 bases). The CDR3 contains 14 residues. The germline CDR1 and CDR2 sequences are MNHNS and SASEGT. V lost 7 bases, J lost 7 bases, and 20 bases lay in between. The CDR3 coding sequence is TGTGCCAGCACCCCCGGCAGGGAATCGCAAGAGCAGTACTTC. Protein product: CASTPGRESQEQYF.

This clonotype was found a few times. The chain couples TRBV27 to TRBJ2-1; TRBD2 is a possible D gene (6 bases). CDR1 is MNHEY and CDR2 is SMNVEV in the germline V gene (reference sequence). Trimming removed 4 bases from V and 4 bases from J, with 14 bases in between. The CDR3 consists of 15 residues. The CDR3 DNA reads as TGTGCCAGCAGTTGGGGCGGGGCCCCATACAATGAGCAGTTCTTC. Residues: CASSWGGAPYNEQFF.